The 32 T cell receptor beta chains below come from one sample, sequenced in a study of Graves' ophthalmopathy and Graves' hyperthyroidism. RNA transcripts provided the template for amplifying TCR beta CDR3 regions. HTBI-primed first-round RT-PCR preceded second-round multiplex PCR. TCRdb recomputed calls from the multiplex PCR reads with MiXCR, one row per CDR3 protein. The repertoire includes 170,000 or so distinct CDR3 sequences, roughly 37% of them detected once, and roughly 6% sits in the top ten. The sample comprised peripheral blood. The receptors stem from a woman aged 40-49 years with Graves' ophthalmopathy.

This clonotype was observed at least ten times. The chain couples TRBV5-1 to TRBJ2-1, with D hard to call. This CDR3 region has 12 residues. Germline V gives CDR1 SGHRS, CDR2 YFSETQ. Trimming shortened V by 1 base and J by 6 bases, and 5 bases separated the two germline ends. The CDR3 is CASSLLGNEQFF. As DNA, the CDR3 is TGCGCCAGCAGCTTGTTGGGCAATGAGCAGTTCTTC.

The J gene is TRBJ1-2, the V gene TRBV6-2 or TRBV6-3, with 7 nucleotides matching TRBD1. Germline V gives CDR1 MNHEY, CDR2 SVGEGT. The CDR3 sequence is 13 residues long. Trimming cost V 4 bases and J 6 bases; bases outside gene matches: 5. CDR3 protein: CASSFRGGNGYTF. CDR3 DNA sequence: TGTGCCAGCAGTTTCAGGGGGGGAAATGGCTACACCTTC.

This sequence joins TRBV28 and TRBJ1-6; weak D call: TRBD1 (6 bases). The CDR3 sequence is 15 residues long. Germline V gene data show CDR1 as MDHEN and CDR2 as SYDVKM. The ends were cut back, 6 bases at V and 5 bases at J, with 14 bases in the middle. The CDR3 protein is CASRPRGGNNSPLHF. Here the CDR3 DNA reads TGTGCCAGCAGGCCGCGGGGGGGCAATAATTCACCCCTCCACTTT.

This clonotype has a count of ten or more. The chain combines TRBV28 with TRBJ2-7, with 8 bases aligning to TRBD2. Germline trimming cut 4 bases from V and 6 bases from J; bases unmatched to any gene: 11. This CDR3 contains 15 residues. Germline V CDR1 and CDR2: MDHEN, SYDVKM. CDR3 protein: CASSSRTRGGLEQYF. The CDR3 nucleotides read TGTGCCAGCAGTTCCCGAACACGGGGGGGCCTCGAGCAGTACTTC.

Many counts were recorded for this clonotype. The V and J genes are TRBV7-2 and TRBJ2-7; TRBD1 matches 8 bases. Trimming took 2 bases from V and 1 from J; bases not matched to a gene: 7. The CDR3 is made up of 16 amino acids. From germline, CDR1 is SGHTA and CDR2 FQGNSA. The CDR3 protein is CASSLSAGQVSYEQYF. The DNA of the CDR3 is TGTGCCAGCAGCTTATCCGCGGGACAGGTTTCCTACGAGCAGTACTTC.

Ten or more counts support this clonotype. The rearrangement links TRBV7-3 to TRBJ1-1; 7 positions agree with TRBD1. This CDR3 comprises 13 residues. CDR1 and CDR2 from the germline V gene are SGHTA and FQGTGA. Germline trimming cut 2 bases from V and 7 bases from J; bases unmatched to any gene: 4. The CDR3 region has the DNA TGTGCCAGCAGCTTAGAGGGGGCTGATGAAGCTTTCTTT. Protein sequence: CASSLEGADEAFF.

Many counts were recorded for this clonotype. The CDR3 DNA reads as TGTGCCAGCAGCCCCACTCCCTTGGACGGCTACACCTTC. Protein: CASSPTPLDGYTF. The chain carries TRBV5-5 and TRBJ1-2; D gene uncertain. This CDR3 has 13 residues. CDR1 and CDR2 (germline): SGHKS, YYEKEE (reference sequence). V was cut by 4 bases and J by 8 bases, with 15 bases left in between.

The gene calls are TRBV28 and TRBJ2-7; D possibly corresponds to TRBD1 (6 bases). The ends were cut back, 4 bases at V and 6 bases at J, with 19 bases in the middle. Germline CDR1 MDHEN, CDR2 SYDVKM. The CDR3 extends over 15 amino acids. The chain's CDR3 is CASSSHTGMGSEQYF. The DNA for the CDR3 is TGTGCCAGCAGTTCCCACACAGGGATGGGCTCCGAGCAGTACTTC.

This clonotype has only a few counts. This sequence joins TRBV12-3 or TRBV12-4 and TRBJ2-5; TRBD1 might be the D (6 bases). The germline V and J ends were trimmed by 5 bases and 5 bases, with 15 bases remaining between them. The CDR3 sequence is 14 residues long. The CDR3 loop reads CASSETGFFETQYF. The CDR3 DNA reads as TGTGCCAGCAGTGAAACAGGGTTTTTCGAGACCCAGTACTTC.

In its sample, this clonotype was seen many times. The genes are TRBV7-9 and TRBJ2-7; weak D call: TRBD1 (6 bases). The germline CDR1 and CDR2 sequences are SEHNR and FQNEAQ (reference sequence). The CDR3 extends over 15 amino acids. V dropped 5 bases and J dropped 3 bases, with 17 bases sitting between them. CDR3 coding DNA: TGTGCCAGCAGCCCCGGGCCAGGGGCCAACTACGAGCAGTACTTC. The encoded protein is CASSPGPGANYEQYF.

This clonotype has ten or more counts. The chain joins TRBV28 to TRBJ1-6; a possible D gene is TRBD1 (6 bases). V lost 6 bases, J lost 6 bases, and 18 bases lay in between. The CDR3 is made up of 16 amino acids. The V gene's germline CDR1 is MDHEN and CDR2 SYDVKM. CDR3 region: CASRASGQRSNSPLHF. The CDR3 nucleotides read TGTGCCAGCAGGGCCAGCGGACAGAGGAGTAATTCACCCCTCCACTTT.

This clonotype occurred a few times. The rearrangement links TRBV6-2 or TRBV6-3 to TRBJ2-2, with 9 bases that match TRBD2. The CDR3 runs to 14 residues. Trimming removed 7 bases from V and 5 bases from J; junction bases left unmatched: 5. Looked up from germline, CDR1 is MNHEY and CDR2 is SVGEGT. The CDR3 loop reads CASTPSGETGELFF. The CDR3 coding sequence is TGTGCCAGCACCCCTAGCGGGGAAACCGGGGAGCTGTTTTTT.

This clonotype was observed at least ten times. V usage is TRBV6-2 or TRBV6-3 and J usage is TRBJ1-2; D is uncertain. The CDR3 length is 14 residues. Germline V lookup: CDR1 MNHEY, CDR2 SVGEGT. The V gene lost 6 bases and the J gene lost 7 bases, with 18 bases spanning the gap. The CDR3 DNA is TGTGCCAGCAGCAGGACCCCTCCAGGCCGTGGCTACACCTTC. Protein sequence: CASSRTPPGRGYTF.

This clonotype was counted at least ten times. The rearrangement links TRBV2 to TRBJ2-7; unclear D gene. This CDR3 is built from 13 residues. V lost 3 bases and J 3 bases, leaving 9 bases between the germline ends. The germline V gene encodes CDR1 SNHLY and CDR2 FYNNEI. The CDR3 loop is CASSETSFYEQYF. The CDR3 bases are TGTGCCAGCAGTGAGACAAGTTTCTACGAGCAGTACTTC.

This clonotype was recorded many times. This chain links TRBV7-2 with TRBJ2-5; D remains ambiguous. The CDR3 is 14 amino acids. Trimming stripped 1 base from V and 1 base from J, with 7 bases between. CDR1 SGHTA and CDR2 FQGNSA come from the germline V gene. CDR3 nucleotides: TGTGCCAGCAGCTTAGAAGTGCTCCAAGAGACCCAGTACTTC. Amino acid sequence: CASSLEVLQETQYF.

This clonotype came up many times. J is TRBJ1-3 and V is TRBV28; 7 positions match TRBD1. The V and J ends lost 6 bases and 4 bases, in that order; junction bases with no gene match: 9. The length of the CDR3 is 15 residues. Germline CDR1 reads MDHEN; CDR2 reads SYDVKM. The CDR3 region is CASSFRGRVGNTIYF. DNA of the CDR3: TGTGCCAGCAGCTTCAGGGGGAGGGTAGGAAACACCATATATTTT.

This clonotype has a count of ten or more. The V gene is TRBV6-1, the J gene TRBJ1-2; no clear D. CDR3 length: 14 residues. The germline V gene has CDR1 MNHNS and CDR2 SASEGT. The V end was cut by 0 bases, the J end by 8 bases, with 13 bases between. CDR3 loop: CASSEASAGRGYTF. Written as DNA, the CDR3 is TGTGCCAGCAGTGAAGCGTCGGCGGGGAGGGGCTACACCTTC.

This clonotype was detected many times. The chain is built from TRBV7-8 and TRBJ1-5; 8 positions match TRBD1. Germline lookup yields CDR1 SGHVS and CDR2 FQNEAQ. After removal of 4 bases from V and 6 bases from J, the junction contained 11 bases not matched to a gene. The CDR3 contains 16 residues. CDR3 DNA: TGTGCCAGCAGCTCCCTAGACAGGGGTAGGGCTCAGCCCCAGCATTTT. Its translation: CASSSLDRGRAQPQHF. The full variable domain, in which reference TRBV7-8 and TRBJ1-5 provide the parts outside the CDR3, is GAGVSQSPRYKVAKRGQDVALRCDPISGHVSLFWYQQALGQGPEFLTYFQNEAQLDKSGLPSDRFFAERPEGSVSTLKIQRTQQEDSAVYLCASSSLDRGRAQPQHFGDGTRLSIL.

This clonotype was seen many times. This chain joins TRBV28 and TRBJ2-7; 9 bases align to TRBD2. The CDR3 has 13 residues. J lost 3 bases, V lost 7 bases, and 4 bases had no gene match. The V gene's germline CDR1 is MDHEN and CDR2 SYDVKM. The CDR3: CASNRGGDYEQYF. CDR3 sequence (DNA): TGTGCCAGCAACCGCGGGGGGGACTACGAGCAGTACTTC.

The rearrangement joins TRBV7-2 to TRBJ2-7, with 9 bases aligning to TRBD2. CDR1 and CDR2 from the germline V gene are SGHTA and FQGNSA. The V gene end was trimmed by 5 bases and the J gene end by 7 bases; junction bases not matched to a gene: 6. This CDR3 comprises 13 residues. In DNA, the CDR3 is TGTGCCAGCAGCAATAGCGGGAGTGGGGAGCAGTACTTC. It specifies CASSNSGSGEQYF.

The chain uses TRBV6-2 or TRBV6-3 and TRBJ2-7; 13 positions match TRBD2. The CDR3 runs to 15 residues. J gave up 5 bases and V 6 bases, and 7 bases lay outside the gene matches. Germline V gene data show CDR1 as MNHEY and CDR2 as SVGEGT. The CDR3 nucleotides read TGTGCCAGCAGCACAGGACTAGCGGGAGCCCACGAGCAGTACTTC. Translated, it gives CASSTGLAGAHEQYF.

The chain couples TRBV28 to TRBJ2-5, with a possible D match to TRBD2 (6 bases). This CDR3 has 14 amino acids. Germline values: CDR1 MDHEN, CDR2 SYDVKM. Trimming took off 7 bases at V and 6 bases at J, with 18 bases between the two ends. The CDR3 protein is CASIWSGVGQTQYF. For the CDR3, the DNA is TGTGCCAGCATCTGGTCGGGGGTTGGACAGACCCAGTACTTC.

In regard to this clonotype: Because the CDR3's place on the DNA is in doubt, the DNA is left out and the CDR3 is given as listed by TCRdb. Here the CDR3 reads CASSRTPPGRGYTFGSGTQYF. The chain is built from TRBV6-2 or TRBV6-3 and TRBJ2-5; no DNA check was done on the table's D call, TRBD2. CDR1 MNHEY and CDR2 SVGEGT come from the germline V gene. The CDR3 comprises 21 residues, both ends counted.

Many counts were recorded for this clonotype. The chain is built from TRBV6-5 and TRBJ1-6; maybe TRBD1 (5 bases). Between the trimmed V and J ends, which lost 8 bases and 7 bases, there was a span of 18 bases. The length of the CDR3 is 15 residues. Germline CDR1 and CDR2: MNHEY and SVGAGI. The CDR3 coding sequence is TGTGCCAGCGTCGACAGAACGGGCTTGAATTCACCCCTCCACTTT. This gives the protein CASVDRTGLNSPLHF.

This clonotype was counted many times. CDR3 DNA sequence: TGTGCCAGCAGGAATGGCGGGACCCTTTCCTACGAGCAGTACTTC. Translated: CASRNGGTLSYEQYF. The chain combines TRBV6-2 or TRBV6-3 with TRBJ2-7; a weak D match, TRBD2 (6 bases). Germline V gene data show CDR1 as MNHEY and CDR2 as SVGEGT. Trimming took off 6 bases at V and 1 base at J, with 16 bases between the two ends. The CDR3 has 15 amino acids.

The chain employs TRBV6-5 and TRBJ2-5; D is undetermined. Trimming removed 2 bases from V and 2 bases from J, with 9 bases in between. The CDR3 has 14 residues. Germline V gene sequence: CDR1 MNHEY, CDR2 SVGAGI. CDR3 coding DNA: TGTGCCAGCAGTTACCTGTCAAGTCAAGAGACCCAGTACTTC. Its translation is CASSYLSSQETQYF.

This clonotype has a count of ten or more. CDR3 region: CASSWGEGQETQYF. The CDR3 DNA reads TGTGCCAGCAGTTGGGGGGAGGGCCAAGAGACCCAGTACTTC. J is TRBJ2-5 and V is TRBV12-3 or TRBV12-4; 7 nucleotides match TRBD2. The CDR3 is made up of 14 amino acids. Germline trimming cut 4 bases from V and 1 base from J; bases unmatched to any gene: 3.

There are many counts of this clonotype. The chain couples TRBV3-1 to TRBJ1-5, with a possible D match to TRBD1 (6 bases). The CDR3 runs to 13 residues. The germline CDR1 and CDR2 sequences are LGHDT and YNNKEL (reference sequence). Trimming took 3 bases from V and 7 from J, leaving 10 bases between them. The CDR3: CASSQGRGQPQHF. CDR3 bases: TGTGCCAGCAGCCAGGGCAGGGGACAGCCCCAGCATTTT.

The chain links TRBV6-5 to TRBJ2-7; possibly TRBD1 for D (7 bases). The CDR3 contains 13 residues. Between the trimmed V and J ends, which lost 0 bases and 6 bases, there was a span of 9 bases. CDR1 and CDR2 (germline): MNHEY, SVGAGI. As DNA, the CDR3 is TGTGCCAGCAGTTACTCCAGGGGGGTCGAGCAGTACTTC. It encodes CASSYSRGVEQYF.

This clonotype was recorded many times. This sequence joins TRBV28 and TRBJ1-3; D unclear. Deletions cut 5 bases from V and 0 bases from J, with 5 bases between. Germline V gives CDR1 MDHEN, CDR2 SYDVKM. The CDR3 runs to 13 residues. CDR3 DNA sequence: TGTGCCAGCAGTACATTCTCTGGAAACACCATATATTTT. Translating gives CASSTFSGNTIYF.

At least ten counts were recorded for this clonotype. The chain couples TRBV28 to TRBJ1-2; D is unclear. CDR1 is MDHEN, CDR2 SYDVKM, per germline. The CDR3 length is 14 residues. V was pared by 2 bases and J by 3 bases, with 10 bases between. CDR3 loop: CASSLISTDYGYTF. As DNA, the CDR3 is TGTGCCAGCAGTTTAATATCCACGGACTATGGCTACACCTTC.

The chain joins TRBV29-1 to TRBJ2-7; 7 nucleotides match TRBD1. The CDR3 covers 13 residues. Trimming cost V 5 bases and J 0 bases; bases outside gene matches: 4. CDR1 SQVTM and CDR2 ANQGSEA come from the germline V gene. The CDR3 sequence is CSVSGTDSYEQYF. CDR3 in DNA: TGCAGCGTTTCCGGGACAGACTCCTACGAGCAGTACTTC.